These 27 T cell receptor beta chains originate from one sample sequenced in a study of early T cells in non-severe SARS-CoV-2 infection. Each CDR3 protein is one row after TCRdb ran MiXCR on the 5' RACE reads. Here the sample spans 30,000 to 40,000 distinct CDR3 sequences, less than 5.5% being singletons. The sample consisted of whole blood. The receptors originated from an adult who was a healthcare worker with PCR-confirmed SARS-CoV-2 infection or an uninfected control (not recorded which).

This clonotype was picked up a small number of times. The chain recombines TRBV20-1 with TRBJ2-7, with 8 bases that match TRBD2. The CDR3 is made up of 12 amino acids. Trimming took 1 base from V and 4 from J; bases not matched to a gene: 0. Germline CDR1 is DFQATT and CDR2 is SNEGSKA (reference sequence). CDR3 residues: CSARASGYEQYF. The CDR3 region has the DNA TGCAGTGCTAGAGCTAGCGGGTACGAGCAGTACTTC.

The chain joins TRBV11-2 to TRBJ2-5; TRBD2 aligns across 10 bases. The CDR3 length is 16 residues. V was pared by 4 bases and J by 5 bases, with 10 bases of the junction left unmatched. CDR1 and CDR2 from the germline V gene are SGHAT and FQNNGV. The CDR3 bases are TGTGCCAGCAGCTCGATCAGCGGGGGGGCCTGGGAGACCCAGTACTTC. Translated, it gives CASSSISGGAWETQYF.

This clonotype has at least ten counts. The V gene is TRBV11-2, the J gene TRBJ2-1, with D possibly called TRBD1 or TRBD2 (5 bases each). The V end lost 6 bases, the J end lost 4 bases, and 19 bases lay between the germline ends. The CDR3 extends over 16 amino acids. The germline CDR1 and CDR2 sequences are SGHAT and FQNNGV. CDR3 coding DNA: TGTGCCAGCAGACCGACCGGGACCGCTCCTTACAATGAGCAGTTCTTC. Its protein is CASRPTGTAPYNEQFF.

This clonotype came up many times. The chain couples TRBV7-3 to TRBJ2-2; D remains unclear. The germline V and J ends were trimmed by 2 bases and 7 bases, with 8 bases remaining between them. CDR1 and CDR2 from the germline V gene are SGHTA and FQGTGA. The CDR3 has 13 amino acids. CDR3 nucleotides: TGTGCCAGCAGCTTATTGGGCGGCGGGGAGCTGTTTTTT. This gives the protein CASSLLGGGELFF.

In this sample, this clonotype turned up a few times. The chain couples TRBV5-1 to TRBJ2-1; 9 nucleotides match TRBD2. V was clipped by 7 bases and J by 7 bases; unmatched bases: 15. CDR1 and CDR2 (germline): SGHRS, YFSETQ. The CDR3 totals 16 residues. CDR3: CASAIDLAGFGNEQFF. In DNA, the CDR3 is TGCGCCAGCGCCATCGATCTAGCGGGGTTTGGTAATGAGCAGTTCTTC.

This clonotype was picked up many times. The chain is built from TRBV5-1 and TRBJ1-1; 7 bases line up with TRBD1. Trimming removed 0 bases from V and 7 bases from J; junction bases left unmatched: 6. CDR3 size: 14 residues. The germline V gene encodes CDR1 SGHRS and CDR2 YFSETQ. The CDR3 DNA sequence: TGCGCCAGCAGCTTGGTTGTAGGACAGGATGAAGCTTTCTTT. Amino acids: CASSLVVGQDEAFF.

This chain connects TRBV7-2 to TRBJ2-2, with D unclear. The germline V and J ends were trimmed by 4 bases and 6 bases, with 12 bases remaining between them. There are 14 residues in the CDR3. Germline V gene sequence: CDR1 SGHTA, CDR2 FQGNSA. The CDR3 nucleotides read TGTGCCAGCAGCTCAGGCGTGCTCCCCGGGGAGCTGTTTTTT. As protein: CASSSGVLPGELFF.

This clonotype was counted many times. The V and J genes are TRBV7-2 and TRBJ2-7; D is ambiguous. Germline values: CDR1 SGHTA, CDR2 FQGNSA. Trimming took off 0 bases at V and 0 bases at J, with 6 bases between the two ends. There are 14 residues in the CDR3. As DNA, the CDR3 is TGTGCCAGCAGCTTAGCTGGAAGCTCCTACGAGCAGTACTTC. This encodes CASSLAGSSYEQYF.

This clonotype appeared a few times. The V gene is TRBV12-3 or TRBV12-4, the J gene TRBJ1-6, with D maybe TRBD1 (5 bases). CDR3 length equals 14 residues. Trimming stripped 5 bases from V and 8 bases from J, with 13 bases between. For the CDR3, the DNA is TGTGCCAGCAGTCGGGACCCCGTTGATTCACCCCTCCACTTT. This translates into CASSRDPVDSPLHF.

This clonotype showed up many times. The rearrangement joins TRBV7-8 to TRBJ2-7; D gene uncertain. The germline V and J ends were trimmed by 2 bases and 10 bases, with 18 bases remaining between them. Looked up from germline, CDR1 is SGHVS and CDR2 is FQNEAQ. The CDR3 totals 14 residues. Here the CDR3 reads CASSLREGSPAQYF. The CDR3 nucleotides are TGTGCCAGCAGCTTAAGGGAAGGTAGTCCTGCTCAGTACTTC. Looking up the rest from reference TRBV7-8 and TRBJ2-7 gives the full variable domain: GAGVSQSPRYKVAKRGQDVALRCDPISGHVSLFWYQQALGQGPEFLTYFQNEAQLDKSGLPSDRFFAERPEGSVSTLKIQRTQQEDSAVYLCASSLREGSPAQYFGPGTRLTVT.

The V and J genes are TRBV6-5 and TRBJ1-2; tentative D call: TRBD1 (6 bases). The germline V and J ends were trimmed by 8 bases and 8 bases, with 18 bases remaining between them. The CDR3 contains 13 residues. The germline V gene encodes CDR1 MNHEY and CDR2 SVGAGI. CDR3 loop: CASCRLGGSGYTF. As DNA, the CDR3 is TGTGCCAGCTGTAGGCTAGGGGGTAGCGGCTACACCTTC.

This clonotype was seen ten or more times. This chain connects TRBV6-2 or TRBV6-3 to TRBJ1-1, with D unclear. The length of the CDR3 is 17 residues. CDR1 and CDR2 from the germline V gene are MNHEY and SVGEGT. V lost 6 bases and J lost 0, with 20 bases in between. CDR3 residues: CASSPISRGRMNTEAFF. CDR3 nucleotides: TGTGCCAGCAGCCCCATTTCACGAGGGAGGATGAACACTGAAGCTTTCTTT.

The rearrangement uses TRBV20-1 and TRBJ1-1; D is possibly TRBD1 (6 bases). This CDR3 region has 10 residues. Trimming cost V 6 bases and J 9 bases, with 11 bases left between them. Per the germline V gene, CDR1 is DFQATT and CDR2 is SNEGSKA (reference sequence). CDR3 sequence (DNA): TGCAGTGCGACCAGGGACAAAGCTTTCTTT. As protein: CSATRDKAFF.

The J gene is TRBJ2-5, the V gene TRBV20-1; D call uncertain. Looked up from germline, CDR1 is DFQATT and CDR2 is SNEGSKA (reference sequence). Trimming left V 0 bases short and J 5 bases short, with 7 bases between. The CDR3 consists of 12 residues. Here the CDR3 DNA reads TGCAGTGCTAGAGATGGTTTTGAGACCCAGTACTTC. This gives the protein CSARDGFETQYF.

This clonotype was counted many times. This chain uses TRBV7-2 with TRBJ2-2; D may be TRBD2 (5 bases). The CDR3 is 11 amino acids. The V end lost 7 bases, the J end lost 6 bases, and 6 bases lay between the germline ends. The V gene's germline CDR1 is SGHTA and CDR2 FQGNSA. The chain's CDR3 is CASMRAGELFF. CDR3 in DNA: TGTGCCAGCATGCGGGCCGGGGAGCTGTTTTTT.

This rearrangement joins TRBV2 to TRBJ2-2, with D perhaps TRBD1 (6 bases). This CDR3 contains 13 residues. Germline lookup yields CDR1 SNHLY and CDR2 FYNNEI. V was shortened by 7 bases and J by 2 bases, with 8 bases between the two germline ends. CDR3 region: CASTDSNTGELFF. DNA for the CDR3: TGTGCCAGCACGGACAGTAACACCGGGGAGCTGTTTTTT.

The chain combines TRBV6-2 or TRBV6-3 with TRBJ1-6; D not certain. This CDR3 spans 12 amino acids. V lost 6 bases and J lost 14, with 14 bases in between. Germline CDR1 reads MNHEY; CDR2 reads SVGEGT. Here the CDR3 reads CASSGRFFTLHF. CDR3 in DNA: TGTGCCAGCAGCGGGAGATTTTTCACCCTCCACTTT.

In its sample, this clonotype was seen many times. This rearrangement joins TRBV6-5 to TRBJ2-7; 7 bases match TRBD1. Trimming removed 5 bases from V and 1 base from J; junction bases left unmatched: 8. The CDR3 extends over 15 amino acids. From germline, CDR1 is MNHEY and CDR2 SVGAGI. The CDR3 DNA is TGTGCCAGCAGTCCCATCGACAGGGCATCCTACGAGCAGTACTTC. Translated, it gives CASSPIDRASYEQYF.

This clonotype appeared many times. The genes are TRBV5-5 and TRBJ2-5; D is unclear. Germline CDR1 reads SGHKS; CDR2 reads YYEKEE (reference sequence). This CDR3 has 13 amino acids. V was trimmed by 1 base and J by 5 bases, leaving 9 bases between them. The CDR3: CASSLFPWETQYF. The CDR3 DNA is TGTGCCAGCAGCTTGTTTCCGTGGGAGACCCAGTACTTC.

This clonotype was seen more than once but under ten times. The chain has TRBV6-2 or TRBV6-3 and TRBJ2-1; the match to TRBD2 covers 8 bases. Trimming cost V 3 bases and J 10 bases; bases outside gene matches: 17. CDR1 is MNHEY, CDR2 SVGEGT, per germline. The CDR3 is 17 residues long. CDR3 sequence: CASSYEVGLDRRNEQFF. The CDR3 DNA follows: TGTGCCAGCAGTTATGAGGTGGGACTAGACAGGAGGAACGAGCAGTTCTTC.

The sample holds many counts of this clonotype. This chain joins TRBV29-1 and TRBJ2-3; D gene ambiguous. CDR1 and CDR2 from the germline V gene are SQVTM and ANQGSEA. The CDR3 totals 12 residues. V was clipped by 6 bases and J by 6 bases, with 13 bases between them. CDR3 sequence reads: CSVALAPDTQYF. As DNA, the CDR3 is TGCAGCGTCGCACTGGCCCCGGATACGCAGTATTTT.

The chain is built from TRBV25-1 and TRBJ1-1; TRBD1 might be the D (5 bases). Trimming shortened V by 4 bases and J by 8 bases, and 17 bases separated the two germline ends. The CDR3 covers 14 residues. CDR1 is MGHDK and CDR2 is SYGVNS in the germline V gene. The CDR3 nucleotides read TGTGCCAGCAGTGCTCGGGGCTTCTTAATGGAAGCTTTCTTT. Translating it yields CASSARGFLMEAFF.

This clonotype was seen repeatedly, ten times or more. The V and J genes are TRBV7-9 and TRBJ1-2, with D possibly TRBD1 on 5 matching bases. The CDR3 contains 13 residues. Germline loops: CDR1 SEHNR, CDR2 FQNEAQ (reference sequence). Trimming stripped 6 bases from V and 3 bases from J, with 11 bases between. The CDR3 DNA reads TGTGCCAGCAGTCCGACAGAGGACTATGGCTACACCTTC. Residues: CASSPTEDYGYTF. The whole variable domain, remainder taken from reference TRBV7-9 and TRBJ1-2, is DTGVSQNPRHKITKRGQNVTFRCDPISEHNRLYWYRQTLGQGPEFLTYFQNEAQLEKSRLLSDRFSAERPKGSFSTLEIQRTEQGDSAMYLCASSPTEDYGYTFGSGTRLTVV.

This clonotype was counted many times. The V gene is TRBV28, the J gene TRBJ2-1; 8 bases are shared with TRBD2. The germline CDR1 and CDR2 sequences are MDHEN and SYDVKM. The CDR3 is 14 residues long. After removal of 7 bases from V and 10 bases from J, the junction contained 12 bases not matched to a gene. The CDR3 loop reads CASIRGGFSTEQFF. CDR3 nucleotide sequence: TGTGCCAGCATTCGGGGGGGCTTCAGCACCGAGCAGTTCTTC.

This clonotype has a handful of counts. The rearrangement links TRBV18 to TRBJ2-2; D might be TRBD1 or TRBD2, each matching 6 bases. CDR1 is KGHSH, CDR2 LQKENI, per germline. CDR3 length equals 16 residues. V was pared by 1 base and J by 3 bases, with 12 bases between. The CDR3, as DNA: TGTGCCAGCTCACCACGCGGGACACAATACACCGGGGAGCTGTTTTTT. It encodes CASSPRGTQYTGELFF.

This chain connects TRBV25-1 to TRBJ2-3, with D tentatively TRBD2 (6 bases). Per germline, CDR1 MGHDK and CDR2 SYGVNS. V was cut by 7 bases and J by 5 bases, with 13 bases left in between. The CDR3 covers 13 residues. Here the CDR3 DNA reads TGTGCCAGCAATGGGGGGTTGATAGATACGCAGTATTTT. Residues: CASNGGLIDTQYF.

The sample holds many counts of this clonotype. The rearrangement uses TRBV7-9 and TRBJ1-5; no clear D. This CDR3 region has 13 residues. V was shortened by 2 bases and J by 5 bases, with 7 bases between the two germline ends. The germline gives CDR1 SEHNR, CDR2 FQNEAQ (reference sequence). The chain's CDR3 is CASSLLEHQPQHF. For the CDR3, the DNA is TGTGCCAGCAGCTTATTAGAGCATCAGCCCCAGCATTTT.